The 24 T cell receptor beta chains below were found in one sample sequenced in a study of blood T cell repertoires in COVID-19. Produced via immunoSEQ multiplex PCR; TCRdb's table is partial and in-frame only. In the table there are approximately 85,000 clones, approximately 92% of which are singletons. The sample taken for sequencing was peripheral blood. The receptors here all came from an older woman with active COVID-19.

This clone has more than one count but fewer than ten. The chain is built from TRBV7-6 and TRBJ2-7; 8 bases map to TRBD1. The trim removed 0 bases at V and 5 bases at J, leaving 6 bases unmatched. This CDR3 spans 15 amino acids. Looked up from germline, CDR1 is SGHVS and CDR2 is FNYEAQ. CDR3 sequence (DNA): TGTGCCAGCAGCTTAGCTCAACAGGGGGACAACGAGCAGTACTTC. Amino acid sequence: CASSLAQQGDNEQYF.

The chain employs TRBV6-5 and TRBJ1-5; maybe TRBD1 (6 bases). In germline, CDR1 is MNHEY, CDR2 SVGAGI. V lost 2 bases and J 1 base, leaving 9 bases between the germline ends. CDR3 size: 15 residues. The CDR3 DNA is TGTGCCAGCAGTTACCAGGGGCCGAGCAATCAGCCCCAGCATTTT. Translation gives CASSYQGPSNQPQHF.

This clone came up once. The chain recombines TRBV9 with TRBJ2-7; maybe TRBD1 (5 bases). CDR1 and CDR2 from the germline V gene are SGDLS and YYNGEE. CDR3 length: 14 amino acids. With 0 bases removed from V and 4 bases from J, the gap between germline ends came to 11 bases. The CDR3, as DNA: TGTGCCAGCAGCGTAGGGGCAGGGCGATACGAGCAGTACTTC. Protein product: CASSVGAGRYEQYF.

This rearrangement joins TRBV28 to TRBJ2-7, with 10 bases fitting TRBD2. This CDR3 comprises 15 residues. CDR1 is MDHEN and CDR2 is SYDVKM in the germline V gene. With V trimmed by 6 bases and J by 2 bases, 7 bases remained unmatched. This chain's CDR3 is CASSLITSGTYEQYF. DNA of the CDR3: TGTGCCAGCAGCCTTATAACTAGCGGGACCTACGAGCAGTACTTC. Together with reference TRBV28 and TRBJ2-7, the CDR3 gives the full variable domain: DVKVTQSSRYLVKRTGEKVFLECVQDMDHENMFWYRQDPGLGLRLIYFSYDVKMKEKGDIPEGYSVSREKKERFSLILESASTNQTSMYLCASSLITSGTYEQYFGPGTRLTVT.

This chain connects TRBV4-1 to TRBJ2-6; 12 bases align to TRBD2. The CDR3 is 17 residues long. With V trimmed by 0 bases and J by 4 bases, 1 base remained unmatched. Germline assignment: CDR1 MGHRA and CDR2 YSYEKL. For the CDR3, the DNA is TGCGCCAGCAGCCAAGAGGGGACTAGCGGGGGGGCCAACGTCCTGACTTTC. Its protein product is CASSQEGTSGGANVLTF.

CDR3 sequence (DNA): TGTGCCAGCAGCAAAACAGGGACCTACGAGCAGTACTTC. Protein: CASSKTGTYEQYF. This chain uses TRBV7-2 with TRBJ2-7; possible D gene TRBD1, 6 bases. Trimming removed 5 bases at V and 2 bases at J, with 10 bases between. The CDR3 sequence is 13 residues long. CDR1 is SGHTA, CDR2 FQGNSA, per germline.

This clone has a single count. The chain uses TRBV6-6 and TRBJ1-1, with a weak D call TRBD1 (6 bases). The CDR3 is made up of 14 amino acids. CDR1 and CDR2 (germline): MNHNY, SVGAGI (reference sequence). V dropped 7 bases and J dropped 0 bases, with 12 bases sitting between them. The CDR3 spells CASMAQGMNTEAFF. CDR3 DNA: TGTGCCAGCATGGCACAGGGAATGAACACTGAAGCTTTCTTT.

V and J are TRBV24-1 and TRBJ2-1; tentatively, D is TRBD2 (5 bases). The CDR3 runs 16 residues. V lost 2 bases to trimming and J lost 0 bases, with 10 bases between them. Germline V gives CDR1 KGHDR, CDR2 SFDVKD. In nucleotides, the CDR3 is TGTGCCACCAGTGATTCGACGGGAACCTCCTACAATGAGCAGTTCTTC. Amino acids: CATSDSTGTSYNEQFF.

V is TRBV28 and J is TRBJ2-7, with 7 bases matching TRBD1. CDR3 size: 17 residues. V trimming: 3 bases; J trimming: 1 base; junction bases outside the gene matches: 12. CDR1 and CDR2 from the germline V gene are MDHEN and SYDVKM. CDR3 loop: CASSFNRGRGSSYEQYF. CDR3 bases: TGTGCCAGCAGTTTCAACAGGGGTCGTGGAAGTTCCTACGAGCAGTACTTC. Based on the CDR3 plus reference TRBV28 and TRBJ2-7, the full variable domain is DVKVTQSSRYLVKRTGEKVFLECVQDMDHENMFWYRQDPGLGLRLIYFSYDVKMKEKGDIPEGYSVSREKKERFSLILESASTNQTSMYLCASSFNRGRGSSYEQYFGPGTRLTVT.

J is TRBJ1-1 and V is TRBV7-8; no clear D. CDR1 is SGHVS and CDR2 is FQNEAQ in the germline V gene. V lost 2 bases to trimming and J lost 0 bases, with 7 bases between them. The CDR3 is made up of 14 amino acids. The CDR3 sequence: CASSLTEMNTEAFF. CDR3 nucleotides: TGTGCCAGCAGCTTAACGGAGATGAACACTGAAGCTTTCTTT.

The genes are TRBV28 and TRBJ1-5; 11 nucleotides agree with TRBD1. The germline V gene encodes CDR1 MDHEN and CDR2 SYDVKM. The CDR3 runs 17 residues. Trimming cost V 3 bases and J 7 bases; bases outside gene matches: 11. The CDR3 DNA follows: TGTGCCAGCAGTTTTCTCGGACAGGGGGCCACCCGACAGCCCCAGCATTTT. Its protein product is CASSFLGQGATRQPQHF.

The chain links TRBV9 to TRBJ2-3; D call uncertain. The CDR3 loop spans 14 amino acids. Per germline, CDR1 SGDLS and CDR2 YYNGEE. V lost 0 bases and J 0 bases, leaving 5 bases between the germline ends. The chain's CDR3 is CASSVAVSTDTQYF. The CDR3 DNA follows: TGTGCCAGCAGCGTAGCTGTTAGCACAGATACGCAGTATTTT.

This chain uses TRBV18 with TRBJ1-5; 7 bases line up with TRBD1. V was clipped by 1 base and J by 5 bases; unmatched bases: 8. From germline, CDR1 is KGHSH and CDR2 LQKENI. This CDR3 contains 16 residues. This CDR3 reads CASSPRENRGYQPQHF. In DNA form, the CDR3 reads TGTGCCAGCTCACCACGGGAAAACAGGGGTTATCAGCCCCAGCATTTT.

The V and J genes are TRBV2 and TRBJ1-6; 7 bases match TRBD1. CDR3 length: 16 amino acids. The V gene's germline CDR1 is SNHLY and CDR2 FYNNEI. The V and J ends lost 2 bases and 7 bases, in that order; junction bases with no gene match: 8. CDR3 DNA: TGTGCCAGCAGTGAATGGGACAGCTTAACGAATTCACCCCTCCACTTT. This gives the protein CASSEWDSLTNSPLHF. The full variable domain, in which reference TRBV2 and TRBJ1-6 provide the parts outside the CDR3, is EPEVTQTPSHQVTQMGQEVILRCVPISNHLYFYWYRQILGQKVEFLVSFYNNEISEKSEIFDDQFSVERPDGSNFTLKIRSTKLEDSAMYFCASSEWDSLTNSPLHFGNGTRLTVT.

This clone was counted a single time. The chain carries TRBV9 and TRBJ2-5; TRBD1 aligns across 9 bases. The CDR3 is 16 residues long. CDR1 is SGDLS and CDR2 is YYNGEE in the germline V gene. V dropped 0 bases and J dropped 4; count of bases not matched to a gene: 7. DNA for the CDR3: TGTGCCAGCAGCGTAGGATCACTACAGGGGGCAGAGACCCAGTACTTC. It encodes CASSVGSLQGAETQYF.

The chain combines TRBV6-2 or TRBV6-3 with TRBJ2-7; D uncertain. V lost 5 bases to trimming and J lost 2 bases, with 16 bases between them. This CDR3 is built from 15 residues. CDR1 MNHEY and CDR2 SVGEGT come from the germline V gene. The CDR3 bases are TGTGCCAGCAGTCCCCCCGCCTGGGCAACCTACGAGCAGTACTTC. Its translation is CASSPPAWATYEQYF.

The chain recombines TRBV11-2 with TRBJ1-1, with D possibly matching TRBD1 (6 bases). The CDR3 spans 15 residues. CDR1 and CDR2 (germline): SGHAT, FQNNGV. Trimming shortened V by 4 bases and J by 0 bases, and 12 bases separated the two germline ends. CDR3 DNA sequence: TGTGCCAGCAGCTACCAACAGGGCCTGAACACTGAAGCTTTCTTT. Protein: CASSYQQGLNTEAFF.

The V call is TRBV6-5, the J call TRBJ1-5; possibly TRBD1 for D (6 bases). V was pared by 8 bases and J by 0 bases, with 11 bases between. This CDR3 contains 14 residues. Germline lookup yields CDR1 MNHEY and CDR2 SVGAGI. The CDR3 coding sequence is TGTGCCAGCTCCAGGGGTGGTAGCAATCAGCCCCAGCATTTT. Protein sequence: CASSRGGSNQPQHF.

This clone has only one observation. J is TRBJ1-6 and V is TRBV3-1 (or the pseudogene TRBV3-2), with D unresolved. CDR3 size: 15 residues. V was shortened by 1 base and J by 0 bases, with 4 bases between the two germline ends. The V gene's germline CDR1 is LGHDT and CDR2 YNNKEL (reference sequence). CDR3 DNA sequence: TGTGCCAGCAGCCAAGTACTCTCCTATAATTCACCCCTCCACTTT. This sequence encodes CASSQVLSYNSPLHF.

CDR3 in DNA: TGTGCCAGCAGTGAAAGGGACAGGGGGCTTGGCTACACCTTC. Encoded protein: CASSERDRGLGYTF. The chain couples TRBV6-1 to TRBJ1-2, with TRBD1 matching 12 bases. Germline V gene data show CDR1 as MNHNS and CDR2 as SASEGT. This CDR3 has 14 residues. The ends lost 2 bases at V and 7 bases at J; junction bases unmatched: 2.

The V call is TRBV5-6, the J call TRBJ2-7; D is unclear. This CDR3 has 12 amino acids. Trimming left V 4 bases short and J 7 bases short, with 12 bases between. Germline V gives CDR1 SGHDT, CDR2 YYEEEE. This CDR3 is CASSRMSSEQYF. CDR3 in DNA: TGTGCCAGCAGCCGAATGTCTAGTGAGCAGTACTTC.

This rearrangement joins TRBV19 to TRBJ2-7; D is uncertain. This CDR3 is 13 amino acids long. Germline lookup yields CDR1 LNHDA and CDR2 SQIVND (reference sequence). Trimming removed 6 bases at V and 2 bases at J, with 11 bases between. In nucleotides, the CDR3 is TGTGCCAGTAGCCTTGTTCCTACCTACGAGCAGTACTTC. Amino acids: CASSLVPTYEQYF.

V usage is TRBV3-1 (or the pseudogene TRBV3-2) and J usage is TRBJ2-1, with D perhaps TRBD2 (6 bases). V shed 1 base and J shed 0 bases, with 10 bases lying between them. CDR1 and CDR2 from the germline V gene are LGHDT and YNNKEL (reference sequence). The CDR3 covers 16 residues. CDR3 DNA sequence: TGTGCCAGCAGCCAAGGCGGGGTTCTCTCCTACAATGAGCAGTTCTTC. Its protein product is CASSQGGVLSYNEQFF.

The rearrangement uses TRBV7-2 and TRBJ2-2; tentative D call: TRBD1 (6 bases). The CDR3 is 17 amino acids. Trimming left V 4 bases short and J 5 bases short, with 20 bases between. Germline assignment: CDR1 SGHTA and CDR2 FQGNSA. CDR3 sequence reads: CASSSKPRGVVTGELFF. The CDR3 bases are TGTGCCAGCAGCTCAAAACCCAGGGGAGTAGTGACCGGGGAGCTGTTTTTT. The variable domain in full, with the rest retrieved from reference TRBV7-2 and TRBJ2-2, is GAGVSQSPSNKVTEKGKDVELRCDPISGHTALYWYRQSLGQGLEFLIYFQGNSAPDKSGLPSDRFSAERTGGSVSTLTIQRTQQEDSAVYLCASSSKPRGVVTGELFFGEGSRLTVL.